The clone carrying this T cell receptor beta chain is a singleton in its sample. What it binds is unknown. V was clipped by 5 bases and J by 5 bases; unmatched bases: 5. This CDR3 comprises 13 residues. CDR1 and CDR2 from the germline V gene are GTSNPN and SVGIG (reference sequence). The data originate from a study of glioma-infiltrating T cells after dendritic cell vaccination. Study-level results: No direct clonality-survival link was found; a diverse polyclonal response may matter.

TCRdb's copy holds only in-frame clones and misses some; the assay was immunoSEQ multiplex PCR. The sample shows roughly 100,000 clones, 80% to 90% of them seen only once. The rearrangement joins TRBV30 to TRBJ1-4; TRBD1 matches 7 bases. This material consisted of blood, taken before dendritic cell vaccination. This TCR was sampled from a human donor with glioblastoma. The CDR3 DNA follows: TGTGCCTGGCCTAGACAGGGAAATGAAAAACTGTTTTTT. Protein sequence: CAWPRQGNEKLFF.